This T cell receptor beta chain was recorded in a study of blood T cell repertoires in COVID-19. At the level of the study: The United States, Italy and Spain were the sources of the acute and convalescent COVID-19 samples. Sample material is recorded as cDNA or gDNA derived from T cells, B-cell-depleted T cells, or PBMCs.

Study processing details: By means of reference gene primer amplification, nucleated cell counts were estimated. The protocol was immunoSEQ multiplex PCR, while the TCRdb copy is restricted to in-frame clones and leaves out a portion. V and J calls and clone size follow that table, whereas D and trimming were derived from the DNA. The sample has 230,000 or so clones; around 83% are singletons. With 11 bases removed from V and 5 bases from J, the gap between germline ends came to 9 bases. Germline V gene data show CDR1 as MNHNY and CDR2 as SVGAGI (reference sequence). This CDR3 spans 11 amino acids. Sample: peripheral blood. The chain links TRBV6-6 to TRBJ2-2; perhaps TRBD2 as D (5 bases). This TCR was sampled from a man aged 40-49 years with active or convalescent COVID-19. For the CDR3, the DNA is TGTGCCGTTAGCGTGACCGGGGAGCTGTTTTTT. It specifies CAVSVTGELFF.